This passage covers 30 T cell receptor beta chains from one sample sequenced in a study of T-cell memory formation after mild COVID-19. One entry per CDR3 protein, called by TCRdb with MiXCR from the 5' RACE reads. The table shows more than 450,000 distinct CDR3 sequences, with approximately 19% occurring only once. The sample consisted of PBMCs or a T cell subset sorted from them (not recorded which). These receptors all come from an adult woman who had mild COVID-19 (a few samples of this study predate the infection). Cell type and time point are not known.

The genes are TRBV9 and TRBJ2-5, with 14 bases fitting TRBD2. CDR1 and CDR2 (germline): SGDLS, YYNGEE. The CDR3 sequence is 17 residues long. Trimming took 4 bases from V and 3 from J; bases not matched to a gene: 8. The CDR3 nucleotides read TGTGCCAGCAGCCGGACTAGCGGGGGGTTGGCCGAAGAGACCCAGTACTTC. Translated: CASSRTSGGLAEETQYF.

This chain links TRBV7-8 with TRBJ2-3; perhaps TRBD1 as D (5 bases). The V end lost 1 base, the J end lost 0 bases, and 11 bases lay between the germline ends. Germline V gene sequence: CDR1 SGHVS, CDR2 FQNEAQ. The CDR3 loop spans 16 amino acids. CDR3 residues: CASSLGGHLSTDTQYF. DNA of the CDR3: TGTGCCAGCAGCTTAGGGGGCCACCTTAGCACAGATACGCAGTATTTT.

The chain carries TRBV12-5 and TRBJ2-3; D is undetermined. CDR1 LGHNT and CDR2 FRNRAP come from the germline V gene. Trimming took 3 bases from V and 1 from J, leaving 11 bases between them. The CDR3 sequence is 15 residues long. The CDR3 DNA reads as TGTGCTAGTGGTTTTGAAGGTTGGGGCACAGATACGCAGTATTTT. Translating it yields CASGFEGWGTDTQYF.

This sequence joins TRBV25-1 and TRBJ2-7; the D gene is possibly TRBD1 (7 bases). Trimming pared 3 bases from V and 1 base from J, leaving 10 bases between. Germline V gene data show CDR1 as MGHDK and CDR2 as SYGVNS. The CDR3 has 14 amino acids. CDR3 amino acids: CASSEGGQSYEQYF. The CDR3 nucleotides read TGTGCCAGCAGTGAGGGGGGACAGTCCTACGAGCAGTACTTC.

V and J are TRBV7-9 and TRBJ1-2, with D possibly being TRBD1 (6 bases). V lost 4 bases and J lost 0, with 15 bases in between. Germline V lookup: CDR1 SEHNR, CDR2 FQNEAQ (reference sequence). CDR3 length: 16 amino acids. The CDR3 sequence is CASSSAPGAANYGYTF. The CDR3 bases are TGTGCCAGCAGCTCCGCCCCGGGGGCTGCTAACTATGGCTACACCTTC.

This clonotype occurred a few times. V usage is TRBV9 and J usage is TRBJ2-3, with 11 bases matching TRBD2. Looked up from germline, CDR1 is SGDLS and CDR2 is YYNGEE. V lost 0 bases to trimming and J lost 7 bases; unmatched junction nucleotides: 4. This CDR3 contains 15 residues. Here the CDR3 DNA reads TGTGCCAGCAGCGTAGAGGCTAGCGGGGGGAATACGCAGTATTTT. Translated: CASSVEASGGNTQYF.

This chain connects TRBV30 to TRBJ2-7; no clear D gene. The CDR3 totals 13 residues. Germline values: CDR1 GTSNPN, CDR2 SVGIG (reference sequence). Deletions cut 3 bases from V and 2 bases from J, with 11 bases between. The DNA for the CDR3 is TGTGCCTGGAGAAAGTCGGCAACCTACGAGCAGTACTTC. Its protein is CAWRKSATYEQYF.

The chain recombines TRBV7-2 with TRBJ2-2; TRBD1 might be the D (6 bases). The germline V gene encodes CDR1 SGHTA and CDR2 FQGNSA. Trimming shortened V by 5 bases and J by 4 bases, and 14 bases separated the two germline ends. This CDR3 has 15 residues. In DNA, the CDR3 is TGTGCCAGCAGCGCCCAGGGGAAAATCACCGGGGAGCTGTTTTTT. This codes for CASSAQGKITGELFF.

This clonotype was counted between two and nine times. This sequence joins TRBV29-1 and TRBJ1-4; no clear D. V lost 8 bases and J 7 bases, leaving 14 bases between the germline ends. The CDR3 has 12 residues. CDR1 is SQVTM and CDR2 is ANQGSEA in the germline V gene. The CDR3 sequence is CSIRGRSEKLFF. As DNA, the CDR3 is TGCAGCATCCGCGGGCGGTCTGAAAAACTGTTTTTT.

The chain has TRBV29-1 and TRBJ1-1; the match to TRBD1 covers 7 bases. Trimming took 7 bases from V and 10 from J; bases not matched to a gene: 9. Germline-derived CDR1 and CDR2 are SQVTM and ANQGSEA. This CDR3 has 11 amino acids. The CDR3 DNA sequence: TGCAGCGCAGGGGCAGGGGGAAGAGCTTTCTTT. Translating it yields CSAGAGGRAFF.

This clonotype was seen only a few times. The genes are TRBV4-3 and TRBJ2-7; D ambiguous. The CDR3 consists of 14 residues. Germline CDR1 reads LGHNA; CDR2 reads YSLEER. With 1 base removed from V and 2 bases from J, the gap between germline ends came to 9 bases. The CDR3 coding sequence is TGCGCCAGCAGCCAAGGTGCAGCGACCTACGAGCAGTACTTC. Its protein product is CASSQGAATYEQYF.

The J gene is TRBJ2-7, the V gene TRBV9; D unclear. The CDR3 contains 14 residues. CDR1 is SGDLS, CDR2 YYNGEE, per germline. V lost 2 bases to trimming and J lost 0 bases, with 9 bases between them. The CDR3 is CASSVGSLSYEQYF. Here the CDR3 DNA reads TGTGCCAGCAGCGTGGGATCCCTCTCCTACGAGCAGTACTTC.

The sample holds a few counts of this clonotype. The chain carries TRBV15 and TRBJ2-7, with 10 bases lining up with TRBD2. In germline, CDR1 is LNHNV, CDR2 YYDKDF (reference sequence). Trimming took 7 bases from V and 2 from J; bases not matched to a gene: 8. The CDR3 contains 15 residues. The CDR3 region is CATKQTSGPTYEQYF. CDR3 bases: TGTGCCACCAAACAGACTAGCGGGCCCACCTACGAGCAGTACTTC.

V is TRBV5-6 and J is TRBJ2-7; D perhaps matches TRBD1 (5 bases). Germline V gene lookup returns CDR1 SGHDT and CDR2 YYEEEE. The CDR3 runs to 14 residues. Trimming took off 4 bases at V and 3 bases at J, with 14 bases between the two ends. The CDR3 loop reads CASSKRQLYYEQYF. Here the CDR3 DNA reads TGTGCCAGCAGCAAGCGACAGTTATACTACGAGCAGTACTTC. The complete variable domain, with remaining parts taken from reference TRBV5-6 and TRBJ2-7, reads DAGVTQSPTHLIKTRGQQVTLRCSPKSGHDTVSWYQQALGQGPQFIFQYYEEEERQRGNFPDRFSGHQFPNYSSELNVNALLLGDSALYLCASSKRQLYYEQYFGPGTRLTVT.

This clonotype has more than one count but fewer than ten. The V gene is TRBV29-1, the J gene TRBJ2-6, with TRBD1 matching 8 bases. CDR1 is SQVTM and CDR2 is ANQGSEA in the germline V gene. There are 16 residues in the CDR3. The ends lost 4 bases at V and 0 bases at J; junction bases unmatched: 5. CDR3 residues: CSVGTGLSSGANVLTF. Here the CDR3 DNA reads TGCAGCGTTGGGACAGGGCTAAGCTCTGGGGCCAACGTCCTGACTTTC.

This rearrangement joins TRBV29-1 to TRBJ1-5; D is perhaps TRBD1 (6 bases). V gave up 5 bases and J gave up 1 base, with 12 bases separating them. Germline lookup yields CDR1 SQVTM and CDR2 ANQGSEA. The CDR3 length is 14 residues. CDR3 bases: TGCAGCGTTTCAGGGGTGGGGAGCAATCAGCCCCAGCATTTT. It yields the protein CSVSGVGSNQPQHF.

This chain connects TRBV24-1 to TRBJ2-2; D perhaps matches TRBD1 (5 bases). The CDR3 runs to 14 residues. From germline, CDR1 is KGHDR and CDR2 SFDVKD. The germline V and J ends were trimmed by 4 bases and 7 bases, with 12 bases remaining between them. The CDR3 reads CATSDRRVYGELFF. CDR3 nucleotides: TGTGCCACCAGTGACCGCAGGGTATACGGGGAGCTGTTTTTT.

This chain links TRBV20-1 with TRBJ1-2, with 7 nucleotides matching TRBD1. Trimming removed 0 bases from V and 1 base from J; junction bases left unmatched: 14. There are 18 residues in the CDR3. From germline, CDR1 is DFQATT and CDR2 SNEGSKA (reference sequence). The CDR3 sequence: CSARDPRTGANFNYGYTF. DNA for the CDR3: TGCAGTGCTAGAGACCCCCGGACAGGCGCTAATTTTAACTATGGCTACACCTTC.

The chain carries TRBV5-1 and TRBJ1-1; D ambiguous. The CDR3 totals 15 residues. CDR1 SGHRS and CDR2 YFSETQ come from the germline V gene. Trimming took 4 bases from V and 0 from J, leaving 13 bases between them. The CDR3: CASSLVSTMNTEAFF. The CDR3 region has the DNA TGCGCCAGCAGCCTGGTGTCCACTATGAACACTGAAGCTTTCTTT.

The rearrangement joins TRBV19 to TRBJ1-1; 9 bases map to TRBD1. V lost 6 bases to trimming and J lost 4 bases; unmatched junction nucleotides: 6. The CDR3 is 14 amino acids. Germline V CDR1 and CDR2: LNHDA, SQIVND (reference sequence). The CDR3 DNA is TGTGCCAGTAGGATACAGGGGGCAGGCACTGAAGCTTTCTTT. Protein product: CASRIQGAGTEAFF.

This sequence joins TRBV27 and TRBJ1-6, with 7 bases fitting TRBD1. CDR1 and CDR2 from the germline V gene are MNHEY and SMNVEV (reference sequence). This CDR3 spans 15 amino acids. V was clipped by 6 bases and J by 10 bases; unmatched bases: 12. CDR3 amino acids: CASSLDRTVGSPLHF. In DNA, the CDR3 is TGTGCCAGCAGCCTGGACAGGACCGTGGGGTCACCCCTCCACTTT.

The chain has TRBV7-8 and TRBJ1-3; no firm D call. The germline V gene has CDR1 SGHVS and CDR2 FQNEAQ. This CDR3 has 16 residues. Trimming took 1 base from V and 2 from J, leaving 12 bases between them. The CDR3 DNA follows: TGTGCCAGCAGCTTAGAAAGGTGGCTGCCTGGAAACACCATATATTTT. It specifies CASSLERWLPGNTIYF.

There are a few counts of this clonotype. V is TRBV15 and J is TRBJ2-7; tentatively, D is TRBD1 (6 bases). V was clipped by 2 bases and J by 3 bases, with 20 bases between them. The germline CDR1 and CDR2 sequences are LNHNV and YYDKDF (reference sequence). The CDR3 runs to 17 residues. The CDR3 reads CATSRSDIDRLGYEQYF. The CDR3 nucleotides are TGTGCCACCAGCAGATCTGATATCGACAGGCTTGGCTACGAGCAGTACTTC.

This clonotype was observed a handful of times. The chain carries TRBV29-1 and TRBJ2-2, with TRBD2 identical over 7 bases. Losses at the gene ends were 5 bases for V and 8 bases for J; bases not matched to a gene: 17. CDR1 is SQVTM, CDR2 ANQGSEA, per germline. The CDR3 totals 16 residues. CDR3 bases: TGCAGCGTTCGCCCAAAAGCTAGCGGAAAAGTAGGGGAGCTGTTTTTT. Protein: CSVRPKASGKVGELFF.

This clonotype was observed a handful of times. This rearrangement joins TRBV7-3 to TRBJ2-5; D call uncertain. V dropped 5 bases and J dropped 5 bases, with 18 bases sitting between them. CDR3 length equals 15 residues. Germline V lookup: CDR1 SGHTA, CDR2 FQGTGA. This CDR3 is CASSPTGVLGETQYF. The CDR3 DNA follows: TGTGCCAGCAGCCCTACGGGCGTTTTGGGGGAGACCCAGTACTTC.

The sample holds a few counts of this clonotype. V and J are TRBV19 and TRBJ2-1; D is undetermined. The CDR3 has 15 residues. V was trimmed by 10 bases and J by 4 bases, leaving 20 bases between them. Per germline, CDR1 LNHDA and CDR2 SQIVND (reference sequence). The CDR3 bases are TGTGCCACCCGTCCCGTATCTAGTGATTACAATGAGCAGTTCTTC. It is translated as CATRPVSSDYNEQFF.

This clonotype was observed a few times. The chain employs TRBV5-6 and TRBJ1-5, with D possibly being TRBD1 (6 bases). V was cut by 3 bases and J by 3 bases, with 13 bases left in between. The CDR3 covers 15 residues. CDR1 is SGHDT and CDR2 is YYEEEE in the germline V gene. CDR3 bases: TGTGCCAGCAGCTACCGACAGGAGAACAATCAGCCCCAGCATTTT. Its protein product is CASSYRQENNQPQHF.

The rearrangement joins TRBV5-1 to TRBJ2-5, with a tentative D call TRBD2 (5 bases). Germline V lookup: CDR1 SGHRS, CDR2 YFSETQ. Trimming took off 7 bases at V and 7 bases at J, with 14 bases between the two ends. CDR3 length: 12 amino acids. Written as DNA, the CDR3 is TGCGCCAGCCTCGGGATAATTGGGACCCAGTACTTC. Amino acids: CASLGIIGTQYF. Full variable domain (rest looked up from reference TRBV5-1 and TRBJ2-5): KAGVTQTPRYLIKTRGQQVTLSCSPISGHRSVSWYQQTPGQGLQFLFEYFSETQRNKGNFPGRFSGRQFSNSRSEMNVSTLELGDSALYLCASLGIIGTQYFGPGTRLLVL.

This clonotype has a handful of counts. This sequence joins TRBV10-3 and TRBJ2-2, with 9 positions matching TRBD1. This CDR3 has 19 amino acids. CDR1 is ENHRY and CDR2 is SYGVKD in the germline V gene. J lost 0 bases, V lost 4 bases, and 12 bases had no gene match. In DNA, the CDR3 is TGTGCCATCAGTGCCAAGGACAGGGGACAAATATCGAACACCGGGGAGCTGTTTTTT. Protein sequence: CAISAKDRGQISNTGELFF.

This clonotype was seen only a few times. One base away lies a much larger clone, so this may be a sequencing read error. The chain has TRBV5-1 and TRBJ2-7, with D possibly matching TRBD2 (8 bases). Germline values: CDR1 SGHRS, CDR2 YFSETQ. This CDR3 comprises 14 residues. The germline V and J ends were trimmed by 9 bases and 2 bases, with 18 bases remaining between them. The DNA of the CDR3 is TGCGCCAACTCTCGGGAGGGACAGACCTACGAGCAGTACTTC. Protein product: CANSREGQTYEQYF.